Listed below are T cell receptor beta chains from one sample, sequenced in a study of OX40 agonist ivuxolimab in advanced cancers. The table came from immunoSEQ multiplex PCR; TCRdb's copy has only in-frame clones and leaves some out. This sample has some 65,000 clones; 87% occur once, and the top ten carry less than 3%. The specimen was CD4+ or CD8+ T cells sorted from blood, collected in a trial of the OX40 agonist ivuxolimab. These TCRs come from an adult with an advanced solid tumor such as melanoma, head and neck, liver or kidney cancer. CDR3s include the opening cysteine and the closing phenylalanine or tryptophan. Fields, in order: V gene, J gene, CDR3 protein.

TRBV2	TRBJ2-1	CASKQREGINEQFF
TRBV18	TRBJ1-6	CASSTGTDNSPLHF
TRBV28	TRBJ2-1	CASSLFGDLREQFF
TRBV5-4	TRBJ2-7	CASSLGLESYEQYF
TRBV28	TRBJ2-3	CASSFRNGLAGVEDTQYF
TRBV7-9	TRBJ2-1	CASSLPDLSSYNEQFF
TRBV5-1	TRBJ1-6	CASSLSSGVVGSPLHF
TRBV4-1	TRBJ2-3	CASSQALAGGADTQYF
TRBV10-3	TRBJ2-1	CAITGTSGSYNEQFF
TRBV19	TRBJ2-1	CASSIGGKNNEQFF
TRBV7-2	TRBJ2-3	CASRFGGPKDTQYF
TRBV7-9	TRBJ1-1	CASSLRGQPNTEAFF
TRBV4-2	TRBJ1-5	CASSQSPGQINQPQHF
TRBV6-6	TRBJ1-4	CASRRGATNEKLFF
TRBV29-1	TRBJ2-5	CSVGFQYF
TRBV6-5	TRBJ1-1	CASRGQGAGDTEAFF
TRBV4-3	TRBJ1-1	CASSQDPEWNTEAFF
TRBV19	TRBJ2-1	CASTMGGYRSNEQFF
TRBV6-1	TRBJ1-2	CASSEGGTYTF
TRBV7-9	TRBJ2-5	CASSYRGEETQYF
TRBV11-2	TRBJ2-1	CASREVHNEQFF
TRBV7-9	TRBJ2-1	CASSLVAGGRNEQFF
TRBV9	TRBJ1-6	CASSAQGADNSPLHF
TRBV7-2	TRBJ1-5	CASNLTKGGVHQPQHF
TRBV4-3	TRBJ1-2	CASSQVQGQGEGGYTF
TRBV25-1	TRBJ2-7	CASRGGPGSYEQYF
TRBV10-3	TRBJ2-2	CAISPLSSSDGGELFF
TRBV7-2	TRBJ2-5	CASSLGSGRQTQYF
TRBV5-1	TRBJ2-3	CASLGASTDTQYF
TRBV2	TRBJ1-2	CASRTGTYGYTF
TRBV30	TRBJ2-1	CAWSALLTSFEQFF
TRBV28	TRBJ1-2	CASLGGVISYGYTF
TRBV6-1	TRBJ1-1	CASSEGRRAENTEAFF
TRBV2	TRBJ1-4	CASRQGQLGEKLFF
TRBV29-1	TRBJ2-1	CSSYWNEQFF
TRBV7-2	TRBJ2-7	CASSHRPSGSSSYEQYF
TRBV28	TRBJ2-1	CASSLNRKHNEQFF
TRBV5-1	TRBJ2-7	CASSLVTGEPYEQYF
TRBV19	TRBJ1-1	CASSATRQANTEAFF
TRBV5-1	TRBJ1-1	CASSLALLTEAFF
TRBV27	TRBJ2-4	CASSLSPLNIQYF
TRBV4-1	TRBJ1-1	CASSPHAQGVYTEAFF
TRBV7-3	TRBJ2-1	CASSIDSHNEQFF
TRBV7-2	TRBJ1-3	CASSSTGSSGNTIYF
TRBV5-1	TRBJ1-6	CASSLTGSFTDSPLHF
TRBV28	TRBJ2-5	CASSQAGQGLEEQYF
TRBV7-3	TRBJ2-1	CASSSSGSLSYNEQFF
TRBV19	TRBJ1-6	CASSKTRDVGSPLHF
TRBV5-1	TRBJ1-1	CASSFQLTDRGKPHTEAFF
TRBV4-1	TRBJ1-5	CASSQPHTGPQHF
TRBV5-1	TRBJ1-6	CASSLQGENSPLHF
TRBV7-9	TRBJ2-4	CASSLVPDGSIAKNIQYF
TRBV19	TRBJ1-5	CASSSTGVDQPQHF
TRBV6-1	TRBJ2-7	CASSELDRDEQYF